Presented here are 17 T cell receptor beta chains from one specimen sequenced in a study of cytomegalovirus exposure and HLA in healthy donors. PCR was performed using 60 Vbeta and 13 Jbeta primers. The table came from immunoSEQ multiplex PCR; TCRdb's copy has only in-frame clones and leaves some out. The table shows under 200,000 clones, with under 90% occurring only once. Sequenced material: PBMCs. All receptors come from a young man in good health and CMV-seronegative.

The chain joins TRBV6-5 to TRBJ1-1; D gene uncertain. With 6 bases removed from V and 5 bases from J, the gap between germline ends came to 16 bases. Germline V gene lookup returns CDR1 MNHEY and CDR2 SVGAGI. The CDR3 is 14 amino acids. The CDR3 sequence is CASSHKTGGTEAFF. CDR3 nucleotide sequence: TGTGCCAGCAGCCATAAGACCGGAGGGACTGAAGCTTTCTTT.

V and J are TRBV13 and TRBJ2-1; 9 nucleotides agree with TRBD2. This CDR3 region has 15 residues. V shed 3 bases and J 6 bases; nucleotides not matched to a gene: 6. Germline V gives CDR1 PRHDT, CDR2 FYEKMQ (reference sequence). The CDR3 loop is CASSFVAGAGNEQFF. The CDR3 bases are TGTGCCAGCAGCTTCGTAGCGGGAGCGGGCAATGAGCAGTTCTTC.

The V and J genes are TRBV7-9 and TRBJ1-2; no definite D call. The CDR3 loop spans 15 amino acids. Germline V gives CDR1 SEHNR, CDR2 FQNEAQ (reference sequence). Trimming shortened V by 5 bases and J by 3 bases, and 16 bases separated the two germline ends. CDR3 DNA sequence: TGTGCCAGCAGCACGGGAGGGTTTGTGCACTATGGCTACACCTTC. The encoded protein is CASSTGGFVHYGYTF.

The chain links TRBV10-3 to TRBJ1-6, with TRBD1 identical over 8 bases. Unmatched junction bases numbered 7, after V lost 0 bases and J lost 6 bases. The CDR3 sequence is 17 residues long. Germline V CDR1 and CDR2: ENHRY, SYGVKD. The CDR3 bases are TGTGCCATCAGTGAGTCTTTCCTCGGACAGGGTAATTCACCCCTCCACTTT. Translation: CAISESFLGQGNSPLHF.

In this sample, this clone turned up a few times. The chain links TRBV5-8 to TRBJ2-7; D is possibly TRBD1 (5 bases). V shed 6 bases and J shed 3 bases, with 16 bases lying between them. CDR3 length: 14 residues. In germline, CDR1 is SGHTS, CDR2 YDEGEE. This CDR3 is CASNRGAGRYEQYF. In nucleotides, the CDR3 is TGTGCCAGCAACCGTGGGGCAGGGCGCTACGAGCAGTACTTC.

CDR3 residues: CASSLGVRVGGEQFF. Written as DNA, the CDR3 is TGTGCCAGCAGCTTGGGTGTCAGGGTGGGCGGTGAGCAGTTCTTC. The chain uses TRBV5-6 and TRBJ2-1; weak D call: TRBD1 (5 bases). CDR3 size: 15 residues. Per the germline V gene, CDR1 is SGHDT and CDR2 is YYEEEE. The V gene lost 0 bases and the J gene lost 9 bases, with 16 bases spanning the gap. Filled out from reference TRBV5-6 and TRBJ2-1, the complete variable domain reads DAGVTQSPTHLIKTRGQQVTLRCSPKSGHDTVSWYQQALGQGPQFIFQYYEEEERQRGNFPDRFSGHQFPNYSSELNVNALLLGDSALYLCASSLGVRVGGEQFFGPGTRLTVL.

The V and J genes are TRBV27 and TRBJ2-3; 7 nucleotides agree with TRBD1. With 2 bases clipped from V and 5 bases from J, the junction kept 10 bases outside the gene matches. The CDR3 runs 16 residues. Germline V lookup: CDR1 MNHEY, CDR2 SMNVEV (reference sequence). The chain's CDR3 is CASSLPPPQGVDTQYF. The CDR3 bases are TGTGCCAGCAGTTTACCCCCCCCTCAGGGGGTAGATACGCAGTATTTT.

For the CDR3, the DNA is TGTGCCAGTAGTTTGCAGGGGGCGGTTGGCTACACCTTC. Translation gives CASSLQGAVGYTF. The gene calls are TRBV19 and TRBJ1-2; 8 bases agree with TRBD1. Germline CDR1 is LNHDA and CDR2 is SQIVND (reference sequence). CDR3 length: 13 residues. V trimming: 5 bases; J trimming: 7 bases; junction bases outside the gene matches: 6.

V gene TRBV11-2 combines with J gene TRBJ2-7; TRBD2 matches 7 bases. The CDR3 runs to 14 residues. The junction had 2 bases not matched to a gene; V was cut back by 0 bases and J by 3 bases. Germline loops: CDR1 SGHAT, CDR2 FQNNGV. The CDR3 bases are TGTGCCAGCAGCTTAGAGGGGGGGGGCTACGAGCAGTACTTC. Encoded protein: CASSLEGGGYEQYF.

V usage is TRBV6-6 and J usage is TRBJ2-1, with 7 bases matching TRBD1. The CDR3 spans 15 residues. Germline V gene sequence: CDR1 MNHNY, CDR2 SVGAGI (reference sequence). Trimming at V came to 6 bases and at J to 5 bases, leaving 10 bases not matched to a gene. The CDR3 sequence is CASSRLPDRDNEQFF. The DNA for the CDR3 is TGTGCCAGCAGCCGCCTCCCCGACAGGGACAATGAGCAGTTCTTC.

This chain uses TRBV9 with TRBJ2-7; TRBD1 aligns across 9 bases. With 2 bases clipped from V and 5 bases from J, the junction kept 8 bases outside the gene matches. The germline V gene has CDR1 SGDLS and CDR2 YYNGEE. The CDR3 extends over 15 amino acids. CDR3 residues: CASSVGDRDYHEQYF. In DNA form, the CDR3 reads TGTGCCAGCAGCGTGGGGGACAGGGATTATCACGAGCAGTACTTC.

Many counts were recorded for this clone. The chain is built from TRBV2 and TRBJ2-3; 7 nucleotides line up with TRBD2. The CDR3 extends over 14 amino acids. The V and J ends lost 2 bases and 1 base, in that order; junction bases with no gene match: 0. Looked up from germline, CDR1 is SNHLY and CDR2 is FYNNEI. The DNA of the CDR3 is TGTGCCAGCAGTGAAAGCGGGGGCACAGATACGCAGTATTTT. Protein product: CASSESGGTDTQYF.

The chain is built from TRBV5-4 and TRBJ2-3, with 7 nucleotides matching TRBD1. The CDR3 has 15 residues. CDR1 SGHNT and CDR2 YYREEE come from the germline V gene (reference sequence). Trimming removed 5 bases from V and 3 bases from J; junction bases left unmatched: 9. The CDR3 nucleotides are TGTGCCAGCAGTTCTGGACAGGAAGGAACAGATACGCAGTATTTT. Its protein is CASSSGQEGTDTQYF.

The chain employs TRBV4-1 and TRBJ1-1, with D perhaps matching TRBD1 (6 bases). Germline V gives CDR1 MGHRA, CDR2 YSYEKL. The V and J ends lost 3 bases and 0 bases respectively, with 11 bases between them. This CDR3 spans 15 amino acids. The CDR3 nucleotides are TGCGCCAGCAGCCACGTAGGACAGATGAACACTGAAGCTTTCTTT. As protein: CASSHVGQMNTEAFF.

This rearrangement joins TRBV5-1 to TRBJ1-1, with 9 bases identical to TRBD1. There are 14 residues in the CDR3. The J segment lost 5 bases and the V segment lost 3 bases, leaving 5 bases of the junction unmatched. Germline V gene sequence: CDR1 SGHRS, CDR2 YFSETQ. This CDR3 is CASSSGQGGTEAFF. CDR3 sequence (DNA): TGCGCCAGCAGCTCGGGACAGGGAGGTACTGAAGCTTTCTTT.

V gene TRBV5-1 combines with J gene TRBJ2-5; 7 bases map to TRBD2. The J call may be wrong; the DNA end is better matched by TRBJ2-7. The CDR3 runs 15 residues. In germline, CDR1 is SGHRS, CDR2 YFSETQ. The CDR3 loop is CASSIGLGGGYEQYF. The DNA for the CDR3 is TGCGCCAGCAGCATAGGACTTGGGGGGGGCTACGAGCAGTACTTC.

The V call is TRBV7-9, the J call TRBJ1-2, with D possibly matching TRBD1 (6 bases). V was pared by 3 bases and J by 3 bases, with 11 bases between. This CDR3 spans 14 amino acids. CDR1 and CDR2 (germline): SEHNR, FQNEAQ (reference sequence). The CDR3 coding sequence is TGTGCCAGCAGCTTGCAGGGGATAGACTATGGCTACACCTTC. It is translated as CASSLQGIDYGYTF.